This TCR beta chain originates from a study of T-cell memory formation after mild COVID-19. The overall study: Each donor largely had its own TCR clusters. Broader study findings: Clones that contracted clustered mainly in CM and EM if CD4+ and in EMRA if CD8+. Second-wave clones reaching peak frequency on day 37 lacked confirmed SARS-CoV-2 specificity.

V shed 3 bases, J shed 4 bases, and the junction held 1 base outside the gene matches. Germline CDR1 reads SGHVS; CDR2 reads FNYEAQ. This CDR3 has 15 residues. This clonotype was counted a few times. Its specificity is unknown. TCR alpha and TCR beta cDNA libraries carrying sample barcodes and UMIs were produced by 5'RACE using constant-segment primers. TCRdb used MiXCR to reprocess the 5' RACE reads, holding one entry per CDR3 protein. The repertoire holds hundreds of thousands of distinct CDR3 sequences, with 15% to 20% as singletons. Sequencing was carried out using PBMCs or a T cell subset sorted from them (not recorded which). This chain links TRBV7-6 with TRBJ2-2; 11 bases are a match to TRBD1. The source is a man aged 18 to 29 who had mild COVID-19 (a few samples of this study predate the infection). Cell type and time point are not known. The CDR3 protein is CASSFGTGGTGELFF. Written as DNA, the CDR3 is TGTGCCAGCAGCTTCGGGACAGGGGGCACCGGGGAGCTGTTTTTT.